Listed below are T cell receptor beta chains from one sample, sequenced in a study of a mutant IDH1 vaccine in newly diagnosed glioma. Their antigens remain unidentified. Produced via immunoSEQ multiplex PCR; TCRdb's table is partial and in-frame only. The profile shows 30,000 to 45,000 clones, 91% of them singletons. Sequenced material: PBMCs, taken from a glioma patient whose treatment included an IDH1 peptide vaccine. These receptors were collected from a man in his fifties with glioma. The CDR3 runs from the conserved cysteine through the conserved F or W. The D gene is left open where the match is weak. Size is omitted from some rows. Given values are once, few, many or a class for expanded clones.

clone size: NA; J gene: TRBJ1-4; V gene: TRBV7-9; D gene: TRBD1; CDR3 DNA: TGTGCCAGCAGCAACGTCCTCTCCGCTGGGACAGGGGGTAATGAAAAACTGTTTTTT; CDR3 protein: CASSNVLSAGTGGNEKLFF
clone size: NA; J gene: TRBJ1-1; V gene: TRBV7-2; D gene: NA; CDR3 DNA: TGTGCCAGCAGCTTAGCGCCAGGGCTGAACACTGAAGCTTTCTTT; CDR3 protein: CASSLAPGLNTEAFF
clone size: NA; J gene: TRBJ1-5; V gene: TRBV28; D gene: TRBD1; CDR3 DNA: TGTGCCAGCAGTTCCGTGGACAGGGTAGGGTGGCAGCCCCAGCATTTT; CDR3 protein: CASSSVDRVGWQPQHF
clone size: once; J gene: TRBJ2-1; V gene: TRBV4-1; D gene: TRBD2; CDR3 DNA: TGCGCCAGCAGCCTCCGGACTAGAACCTACAATGAGCAGTTCTTC; CDR3 protein: CASSLRTRTYNEQFF
clone size: NA; J gene: TRBJ2-5; V gene: TRBV29-1; D gene: NA; CDR3 DNA: TGCAGCGTTGACGAGGGGGGCCCGAACTGGGAGACCCAGTACTTC; CDR3 protein: CSVDEGGPNWETQYF
clone size: once; J gene: TRBJ2-1; V gene: TRBV19; D gene: TRBD2; CDR3 DNA: TGTGCCAGTAGTATAGGAGGACTAGCGGGGATCACCTCCTACAATGAGCAGTTCTTC; CDR3 protein: CASSIGGLAGITSYNEQFF
clone size: NA; J gene: TRBJ2-1; V gene: TRBV7-9; D gene: NA; CDR3 DNA: TGTGCCAGCAGCCGACAGAGCTCCTACAATGAGCAGTTCTTC; CDR3 protein: CASSRQSSYNEQFF
clone size: NA; J gene: TRBJ2-2; V gene: TRBV4-3; D gene: NA; CDR3 DNA: TGCGCCAGCAGCCAAGTGTCCTTGGGGCCCGGGGAGCTGTTTTTT; CDR3 protein: CASSQVSLGPGELFF
clone size: NA; J gene: TRBJ1-2; V gene: TRBV6-1; D gene: TRBD1; CDR3 DNA: TGTGCCAGCAAGAGGGACAGCCCCTATGGCTACACCTTC; CDR3 protein: CASKRDSPYGYTF
clone size: NA; J gene: TRBJ2-3; V gene: TRBV6-6; D gene: NA; CDR3 DNA: TGTGCCAGCAGTTACCTCGGGGACACCAGAGGAGATACGCAGTATTTT; CDR3 protein: CASSYLGDTRGDTQYF
clone size: NA; J gene: TRBJ2-3; V gene: TRBV14; D gene: NA; CDR3 DNA: TGTGCCAGCAGCCTCGGGCCCAGGGATACGCAGTATTTT; CDR3 protein: CASSLGPRDTQYF
clone size: NA; J gene: TRBJ2-5; V gene: TRBV7-9; D gene: NA; CDR3 DNA: TGTGCCAGCAGCTTAGCGGGGGGACAAGAGACCCAGTACTTC; CDR3 protein: CASSLAGGQETQYF
clone size: NA; J gene: TRBJ1-2; V gene: TRBV19; D gene: NA; CDR3 DNA: TGTGCCAGTAAAATTCCGGGCTCTATTGTAGGCTACACCTTC; CDR3 protein: CASKIPGSIVGYTF
clone size: NA; J gene: TRBJ2-7; V gene: TRBV2; D gene: TRBD1; CDR3 DNA: TGTGCCAGCAAAGCCGGGACAGGAACATCCTACGAGCAGTACTTC; CDR3 protein: CASKAGTGTSYEQYF
clone size: NA; J gene: TRBJ2-7; V gene: TRBV2; D gene: TRBD2; CDR3 DNA: TGTGCCAGCAGGGGACTAGCGGGAGCCGCCTACGAGCAGTACTTC; CDR3 protein: CASRGLAGAAYEQYF
clone size: NA; J gene: TRBJ2-7; V gene: TRBV2; D gene: NA; CDR3 DNA: TGTGCCAGCAGTGAAACGGGCTACGAGCAGTACTTC; CDR3 protein: CASSETGYEQYF
clone size: once; J gene: TRBJ2-2; V gene: TRBV2; D gene: NA; CDR3 DNA: TGTGCCAGCACTGAATGGTGGGGGCGCAGGGCCGGGGAGCTGTTTTTT; CDR3 protein: CASTEWWGRRAGELFF
clone size: NA; J gene: TRBJ1-4; V gene: TRBV7-9; D gene: NA; CDR3 DNA: TGTGCCAGCAGCTTAGAGGCGGGCCGGAGTGAAAAACTGTTTTTT; CDR3 protein: CASSLEAGRSEKLFF
clone size: NA; J gene: TRBJ2-3; V gene: TRBV4-1; D gene: NA; CDR3 DNA: TGCGCCAGCAGCCGGCAGGGTAGCACAGATACGCAGTATTTT; CDR3 protein: CASSRQGSTDTQYF
clone size: NA; J gene: TRBJ1-2; V gene: TRBV29-1; D gene: NA; CDR3 DNA: TGCAGCGTTGCTAAGCTCCGGGACCCCTTCGGCTACACCTTC; CDR3 protein: CSVAKLRDPFGYTF
clone size: NA; J gene: TRBJ2-7; V gene: TRBV5-6; D gene: TRBD2; CDR3 DNA: TGTGCCAGCAGCGTCCCCGGGGAGGGAAGGTACGAGCAGTACTTC; CDR3 protein: CASSVPGEGRYEQYF
clone size: NA; J gene: TRBJ2-7; V gene: TRBV10-2; D gene: TRBD2; CDR3 DNA: TGCGCCAGCATTAGGACTAGCGGGGGGGGCGAGCAGTACTTC; CDR3 protein: CASIRTSGGGEQYF
clone size: NA; J gene: TRBJ2-7; V gene: TRBV28; D gene: TRBD1; CDR3 DNA: TGTGCCAGCACGACAGGGTACCCCTACGAGCAGTACTTC; CDR3 protein: CASTTGYPYEQYF
clone size: NA; J gene: TRBJ2-7; V gene: TRBV18; D gene: TRBD2; CDR3 DNA: TGTGCCAGCTCACGAGGGACTAGCGGGGGTAGCTCCTACGAGCAGTACTTC; CDR3 protein: CASSRGTSGGSSYEQYF
clone size: NA; J gene: TRBJ2-5; V gene: TRBV7-9; D gene: TRBD1; CDR3 DNA: TGTGCCAGCAGCTTAGGTGCACAGGGGGCCCAAGAGACCCAGTACTTC; CDR3 protein: CASSLGAQGAQETQYF